This T cell receptor beta chain was sequenced during a study of cytomegalovirus exposure and HLA in healthy donors. Germline loops: CDR1 SEHNR, CDR2 FQNEAQ (reference sequence). The CDR3 contains 13 residues. V lost 8 bases, J lost 5 bases, and 15 bases lay in between. PCR was performed using 60 Vbeta and 13 Jbeta primers. Clones were read by immunoSEQ multiplex PCR, and TCRdb kept only the in-frame ones, dropping some. The sample has some 190,000 clones, just over 75% seen once. The V call is TRBV7-9, the J call TRBJ2-5, with D perhaps matching TRBD1 (6 bases). The sequencing input was PBMCs. The receptor comes from a man in his late teens or twenties in good health and CMV-seronegative. The CDR3 DNA reads as TGTGCCAGCTGCCAGGGGACGGCGGAGACCCAGTACTTC. This translates into CASCQGTAETQYF.